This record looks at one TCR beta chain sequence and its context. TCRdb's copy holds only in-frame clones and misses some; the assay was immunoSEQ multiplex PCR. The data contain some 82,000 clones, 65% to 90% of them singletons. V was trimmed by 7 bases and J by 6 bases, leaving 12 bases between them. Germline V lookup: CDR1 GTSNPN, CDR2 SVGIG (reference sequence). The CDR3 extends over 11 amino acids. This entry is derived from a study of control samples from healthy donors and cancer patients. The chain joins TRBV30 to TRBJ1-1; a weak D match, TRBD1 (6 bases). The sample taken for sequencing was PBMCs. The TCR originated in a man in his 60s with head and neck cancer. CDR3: CAYRGASEAFF. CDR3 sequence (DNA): TGTGCCTATCGGGGGGCCTCTGAAGCTTTCTTT.